Listed below are T cell receptor beta chains from one sample, sequenced in a study of blood T cell repertoires in COVID-19. Repertoires were generated with immunoSEQ multiplex PCR, while TCRdb's copy carries only in-frame clones and drops some. Among a few hundred thousand clones listed, 85% to 90% were seen once. Sequenced: peripheral blood. The receptors shown here come from a man in his 60s who had recovered from COVID-19. Both conserved end residues are part of each CDR3.

TRBV29-1 | CSVGGQGNGYTF
TRBV2 | CASTNGQGKNEKLFF
TRBV9 | CASSLGTSGRGYEQYF
TRBV9 | CASSTRAGDTQYF
TRBV6-4 | CASSDSTGRGEKLFF
TRBV7-9 | CASSLGPGPNTIYF
TRBV13 | CASSLGDRLYGYTF
TRBV7-2 | CASSPDSGGPYEQYF
TRBV3-1/TRBV3-2 | CAYLSQGTETQYF
TRBV7-8 | CASSSPGQGGYEQYF
TRBV19 | CASSIDGVRRSSYNSPLHF
TRBV10-3 | CAISVAGGRETQYF
TRBV5-4 | CASSLEAGGPMGDTQYF
TRBV15 | CATSAQGLAFSYNEQFF
TRBV21-1 | CASSALGGTRMDYGYTF
TRBV6-5 | CASRTGTGNKQYF
TRBV19 | CASSGRGGRTDTQYF
TRBV6-1 | CASSEVFGHTSGGGNEQFF
TRBV12-3/TRBV12-4 | CASSPGQGHGYTF
TRBV29-1 | CSGGLHTDTQYF
TRBV13 | CASSLREGGGRDTQYF
TRBV30 | CAWRAGGSNQPQHF
TRBV27 | CATMTSGRAYTDTQYF
TRBV6-1 | CASSEEREGWETQYF
TRBV7-3 | CASSLNEGFGNIQYF
TRBV5-1 | CASSYGQGNTGELFF
TRBV11-2 | CASSPGQGGEKLFF
TRBV29-1 | CSGQGIIQETQYF
TRBV11-2 | CASSLPGGNTIYF
TRBV6-5 | CASRRVGNTIYF
TRBV20-1 | CSASGAEPYEQYF
TRBV3-1/TRBV3-2 | CASSLSPGLAGGLHEQYF
TRBV6-5 | CASLETEGEKLFF
TRBV25-1 | CASRGHRPGELFF
TRBV6-6 | CASSYSGRGTEAFF
TRBV6-5 | CASRIQGFVDTQYF
TRBV21-1 | CASSKKCPGLKGGELVQETQYF
TRBV24-1 | CATSESGQGNTGELFF
TRBV30 | CAWSWRRRPLPAGELFF
TRBV27 | CASNRDRGNSPLHF
TRBV12-5 | CASAPTGSTTYEQYF
TRBV3-1/TRBV3-2 | CASSQEGTSGSTDTQYF
TRBV27 | CASSWSRISNQPQHF
TRBV5-1 | CASSPSAGSPTGYTF
TRBV28 | CASSLPGQGGTYEQYF
TRBV29-1 | CSVRQYSNQPQHF
TRBV19 | CASSTFSGGAWADTQYF
TRBV6-1 | CASSDDSSGGGELFF
TRBV24-1 | CATSEGQGAWETQYF
TRBV5-1 | CASSEAYEQYF
TRBV7-8 | CASSLGRGKDQPQHF
TRBV10-1 | CASSESRLAGSHEQFF
TRBV27 | CASSSWAPRGTEAFF
TRBV27 | CASSLGGVQGSTQYF